This T cell receptor (beta chain) was identified during a study of spatial heterogeneity in lung cancer. This clonotype is medium-sized. J lost 6 bases, V lost 5 bases, and 5 bases had no gene match. The CDR3 consists of 15 residues. Per the germline V gene, CDR1 is SGHAT and CDR2 is FQNNGV. TCRdb re-analysed the 5' RACE reads in MiXCR, keeping a single row per CDR3 protein. The sample records some 8,000 distinct CDR3 sequences, about 5% being singletons. Time point specified: sample taken at primary tumor resection. Unsorted whole RNA from tumor, nontumor lung or frozen PBMC underwent sequencing. The rearrangement links TRBV11-2 to TRBJ2-3, with 13 positions matching TRBD2. The sequence came from a male donor with early-stage non-small cell lung cancer. The source material was PBMCs, sampled at surgery. Written as DNA, the CDR3 is TGTGCCAGCAGCCTACGGGGACTAGCGGGGGATACGCAGTATTTT. It encodes CASSLRGLAGDTQYF.